The source of this T cell receptor (beta chain) is a study of cytomegalovirus exposure and HLA in healthy donors. Findings and limits, study-wide: Sequencing depth roughly uniform across donors was assumed in presence/absence analyses. Cytomegalovirus status was reportedly diagnosed by the classifier with high sensitivity and specificity.

To note about this clone: Its antigen is still unknown.

Germline lookup yields CDR1 LNHDA and CDR2 SQIVND (reference sequence). The length of the CDR3 is 15 residues. With 7 bases removed from V and 0 bases from J, the gap between germline ends came to 16 bases. The primer mix had 60 Vbeta and 13 Jbeta primers. Sequencing used immunoSEQ multiplex PCR; TCRdb keeps in-frame clones, though not all of them. The sample yields about 170,000 clones, roughly four fifths seen once. The source is a female donor in good health and CMV-seronegative. The rearrangement joins TRBV19 to TRBJ2-7; D perhaps matches TRBD1 (6 bases). The sample consisted of PBMCs. Written as DNA, the CDR3 is TGTGCCAGTAAGGCCTCCCGGGACACCTCCTACGAGCAGTACTTC. This gives the protein CASKASRDTSYEQYF.